The following is a TCR beta chain sequence with its context. In its sample, this clonotype was seen many times. Its antigen is currently not known. Base qualities are missing; no much larger clone stands one base away. This specimen comes from a study of tumor-infiltrating lymphocytes in oesophageal squamous cell carcinoma (dated by TCRdb to 2016 to 2017). The protocol used for the library was PCR. These reads were obtained on an Illumina HiSeq 2000. In TCRdb, the public reads were trimmed at Q25 with fastp and aligned with MiXCR, with productive beta chains retained. Each entry is one CDR3 protein sequence, shown with its most common DNA and genes. The sample table shows about 11,000 distinct CDR3 sequences, and around half are seen once. The ten largest clonotypes hold around 25% of the sample. Trimming removed 9 bases from V and 0 bases from J; the gene matches leave 11 bases unexplained. The CDR3, cysteine through phenylalanine, is 15 amino acids long. CDR3 DNA only is kept here, 45 bases in frame from base 1. From the germline V gene, CDR1 is SGHRS and CDR2 is YFSETQ.

Sample: esophageal tumor tissue. The rearrangement joined TRBV5-1 to TRBJ1-1, and 7 bases in between align with TRBD1. This receptor was identified in a male donor with esophageal squamous cell carcinoma. The nucleotides read TGCGCCACCAAAAAAACAGGGGCTATGAACACTGAAGCTTTCTTT. Its product reads: CATKKTGAMNTEAFF.